The present TCR beta chain was sequenced within a study of cytomegalovirus exposure and HLA in healthy donors. In regard to this clone: Its antigen is undetermined.

Profiled with immunoSEQ multiplex PCR; TCRdb holds only in-frame clones, not every one. The table lists under 100,000 clones, 96% of them singletons, with 0.6% to 0.85% in the top ten. Germline CDR1 and CDR2: MNHEY and SVGAGI. V was shortened by 0 bases and J by 5 bases, with 10 bases between the two germline ends. This CDR3 has 14 residues. Findings of the study overall: Under in vitro conditions, three CMV-associated chains were confirmed as specific for CMV antigens. Among TCR beta chains, those listed as cytomegalovirus-associated numbered about 160. First-cohort TCR clusters were later found to tend to co-occur in the roughly 130 validation repertoires. While the bulk of TCR sequences proved rare, some public TCRs turned up in many donors.

The chain has TRBV6-5 and TRBJ1-1; a possible D gene is TRBD1 (5 bases). Specimen: PBMCs. The clonotype originates from a man aged 18-30 years in good health and CMV-seronegative. The CDR3 nucleotides are TGTGCCAGCAGTTACTCGGGGGGAGAGACTGAAGCTTTCTTT. Translation: CASSYSGGETEAFF.